This record covers a single T cell receptor beta chain. It has no known antigen specificity. Per-base qualities were not stored, and no clone one base away is much larger. The data were obtained in a study of T cell changes during pregnancy in multiple sclerosis (dated by TCRdb to 2018 to 2020). About the study as a whole: In women with multiple sclerosis, the researchers looked at how the T cell repertoire shifted as pregnancy progressed.

V lost 8 bases and J lost 3 bases, and the count of bases not matched to a germline gene is 6. Counted from cysteine to phenylalanine, this CDR3 has 14 amino acids. The CDR3 DNA has 42 bases and is translated from base 1. The germline V gene sets CDR1 to MNHNS and CDR2 to SASEGT. Receptor amplification or capture employed the immunoSEQ multiplex PCR assay. The source is immuneACCESS, and TCRdb retained only in-frame sequences with V and J called. Part of the clones is not carried over; for the studies checked, unresolved V genes explain less than half of this, and the remainder is unexplained. A total of 46,000 or so clones appear in this sample, 93% of them only once. The biggest ten clones account for roughly 3.9% of the sample.

The sample in question was CD8+ T cells from peripheral blood mononuclear cells, obtained after pregnancy. The chain is assembled from TRBV6-1 and TRBJ2-7, and TRBD1 aligns with 11 junction nucleotides. The sequence was collected from a female donor with multiple sclerosis, enrolled in a pregnancy study. Read as DNA, the sequence is TGTGCCAGCGTTCCCGGGACAGGGGGCTACGAGCAGTACTTC. It translates as CASVPGTGGYEQYF.